This is a list of T cell receptor beta chains from one sample in a study of blood T cell repertoires in COVID-19. Here immunoSEQ multiplex PCR was the method, and the copy in TCRdb shows in-frame clones only, minus some. The sample contains about 340,000 clones, around 83% of which appear only once. The sample consisted of peripheral blood. These TCRs come from a man aged 30 to 45 with active or convalescent COVID-19. CDR3s leave out the opening cysteine and the closing phenylalanine or tryptophan. Fields, in order: J gene, V gene, CDR3 protein.

j_call: TRBJ2-2
v_call: TRBV7-2
cdr3_aa: ASSKGTYNTGELF

j_call: TRBJ2-7
v_call: TRBV19
cdr3_aa: ASSKREGQDEQY

j_call: TRBJ1-6
v_call: TRBV5-8
cdr3_aa: ASSLGTGGNSPLH

j_call: TRBJ1-5
v_call: TRBV6-2/TRBV6-3
cdr3_aa: ASSLNDYRGQPQH

j_call: TRBJ2-2
v_call: TRBV11-2
cdr3_aa: ASNRVGGTGELF

j_call: TRBJ2-7
v_call: TRBV4-2
cdr3_aa: ASSQTGTGDYEQY

j_call: TRBJ1-2
v_call: TRBV4-3
cdr3_aa: ASSQDPGSGYGYT

j_call: TRBJ1-1
v_call: TRBV19
cdr3_aa: ASSISPGRGNTEAF

j_call: TRBJ2-7
v_call: TRBV4-1
cdr3_aa: ASSQDGRGYEQY

j_call: TRBJ2-2
v_call: TRBV6-2/TRBV6-3
cdr3_aa: ASSKLTGLDGELF

j_call: TRBJ1-2
v_call: TRBV27
cdr3_aa: ASSLRGGTVYYGYT

j_call: TRBJ2-7
v_call: TRBV14
cdr3_aa: ASSRDFPYEQY

j_call: TRBJ2-7
v_call: TRBV5-1
cdr3_aa: ASSLSPLASYEQY

j_call: TRBJ2-1
v_call: TRBV4-1
cdr3_aa: ASSLGASGSIEQF

j_call: TRBJ1-1
v_call: TRBV2
cdr3_aa: ASIPPEGEAF

j_call: TRBJ1-2
v_call: TRBV5-4
cdr3_aa: ASSPARGRGRFMDYGYT

j_call: TRBJ1-1
v_call: TRBV6-5
cdr3_aa: ATRGQGRTEAF

j_call: TRBJ1-5
v_call: TRBV7-9
cdr3_aa: ASSLGTGSSNQPQH

j_call: TRBJ1-1
v_call: TRBV28
cdr3_aa: ASSFREAF

j_call: TRBJ1-6
v_call: TRBV6-4
cdr3_aa: ASRSMGQVNSPLH

j_call: TRBJ1-2
v_call: TRBV11-3
cdr3_aa: ASSRTNYGYT

j_call: TRBJ2-2
v_call: TRBV11-1
cdr3_aa: ASSLGGSNTGELF

j_call: TRBJ1-2
v_call: TRBV10-3
cdr3_aa: AIWGSYGYT

j_call: TRBJ2-1
v_call: TRBV29-1
cdr3_aa: SVGTSGRASREQF

j_call: TRBJ1-2
v_call: TRBV30
cdr3_aa: AWTGGAYGYT

j_call: TRBJ2-1
v_call: TRBV6-5
cdr3_aa: ASRADRDTYNEQF

j_call: TRBJ2-1
v_call: TRBV11-3
cdr3_aa: ASSPGLAGAGNEQF

j_call: TRBJ2-7
v_call: TRBV30
cdr3_aa: AWSFGQGAYEQY

j_call: TRBJ1-1
v_call: TRBV7-2
cdr3_aa: ASSARTGVETEAF

j_call: TRBJ2-7
v_call: TRBV7-3
cdr3_aa: ASSSDRGGEQY

j_call: TRBJ1-2
v_call: TRBV27
cdr3_aa: ASSLQPGTGLGYT

j_call: TRBJ2-5
v_call: TRBV2
cdr3_aa: ASSREGASQETQY

j_call: TRBJ2-2
v_call: TRBV6-4
cdr3_aa: ASSRGGSGTTNTGELF

j_call: TRBJ2-1
v_call: TRBV7-2
cdr3_aa: ASSLVGRGDYNEQF

j_call: TRBJ1-5
v_call: TRBV20-1
cdr3_aa: SASRGRDQPQH

j_call: TRBJ1-5
v_call: TRBV23-1
cdr3_aa: ASRRDSVGNQPQH

j_call: TRBJ2-1
v_call: TRBV27
cdr3_aa: ASSFSGVYNEQF

j_call: TRBJ2-3
v_call: TRBV7-6
cdr3_aa: ASSQSRSGDTQY